Presented here are 27 T cell receptor beta chains from one specimen sequenced in a study of T cell responses to AZD1222 COVID-19 vaccine. Profiling relied on immunoSEQ multiplex PCR, and the TCRdb table lists in-frame clones only, not all of them. In the table there are 120,000 or so clones, 93% of which are singletons. The sequencing here drew on peripheral blood, taken 28 days after the second AZD1222 dose. The source is an adult who received the AZD1222 COVID-19 vaccine.

This clone was detected only once. The chain recombines TRBV6-2 or TRBV6-3 with TRBJ2-2, with TRBD2 as a possible D gene (6 bases). CDR1 MNHEY and CDR2 SVGEGT come from the germline V gene. The CDR3 runs to 15 residues. V dropped 2 bases and J dropped 5 bases, with 12 bases sitting between them. The CDR3 here is CASSYRGYGTGELFF. The CDR3 DNA sequence: TGTGCCAGCAGTTACCGGGGGTATGGGACCGGGGAGCTGTTTTTT.

This clone was counted a single time. The rearrangement uses TRBV21-1 and TRBJ1-5. TRBV21-1 is described as a pseudogene. The CDR3 spans 17 residues. In DNA, the CDR3 is TGTGCCAGCAGCACCGCGGGACGGATAAATAGCAATCAGCCCCAGCATTTT. Residues: CASSTAGRINSNQPQHF.

The J gene is TRBJ2-5, the V gene TRBV4-3; 10 nucleotides agree with TRBD2. V gave up 0 bases and J gave up 4 bases; unmatched junction bases: 8. CDR3 length: 17 amino acids. CDR1 LGHNA and CDR2 YSLEER come from the germline V gene. CDR3 loop: CASSQDRDSGGIETQYF. DNA for the CDR3: TGCGCCAGCAGCCAAGATCGAGATAGCGGGGGGATAGAGACCCAGTACTTC.

The genes are TRBV27 and TRBJ2-7; 8 positions agree with TRBD1. CDR1 MNHEY and CDR2 SMNVEV come from the germline V gene (reference sequence). J was trimmed by 1 base and V by 2 bases; bases with no gene match: 7. CDR3 length: 16 residues. The CDR3 is CASSLQGAGLSYEQYF. The CDR3 nucleotides are TGTGCCAGCAGTTTACAGGGGGCAGGGCTTTCCTACGAGCAGTACTTC.

This clone was counted a single time. This chain connects TRBV15 to TRBJ1-1; D call uncertain. Germline CDR1 is LNHNV and CDR2 is YYDKDF (reference sequence). The CDR3 has 14 amino acids. V lost 0 bases to trimming and J lost 7 bases, with 12 bases between them. The CDR3 nucleotides read TGTGCCACCAGCAGAGATGGGCGGACGAGTGAAGCTTTCTTT. Protein sequence: CATSRDGRTSEAFF.

A few counts support this clone. The chain recombines TRBV5-4 with TRBJ2-7; D remains ambiguous. The V end lost 3 bases, the J end lost 3 bases, and 10 bases lay between the germline ends. Germline values: CDR1 SGHNT, CDR2 YYREEE (reference sequence). This CDR3 has 13 amino acids. The DNA of the CDR3 is TGTGCCAGCAGCTGGAAGGGCGGCTACGAGCAGTACTTC. Protein product: CASSWKGGYEQYF.

This chain uses TRBV7-8 with TRBJ2-1; D may be TRBD1 or TRBD2 (6 bases each). V was shortened by 5 bases and J by 8 bases, with 19 bases between the two germline ends. The CDR3 loop spans 15 amino acids. Germline V gene sequence: CDR1 SGHVS, CDR2 FQNEAQ. CDR3 protein: CASSIQTGAFDEQFF. The CDR3 DNA follows: TGTGCCAGCAGCATCCAAACGGGGGCTTTCGATGAGCAGTTCTTC.

The rearrangement joins TRBV11-2 to TRBJ2-3; D call uncertain. The V gene lost 0 bases and the J gene lost 6 bases, with 10 bases spanning the gap. This CDR3 region has 14 residues. Germline lookup yields CDR1 SGHAT and CDR2 FQNNGV. CDR3 in amino acids: CASSLDLPADTQYF. The CDR3 nucleotides are TGTGCCAGCAGCTTAGACCTGCCCGCGGATACGCAGTATTTT. Variable domain in full (rest from reference TRBV11-2 and TRBJ2-3): EAGVAQSPRYKIIEKRQSVAFWCNPISGHATLYWYQQILGQGPKLLIQFQNNGVVDDSQLPKDRFSAERLKGVDSTLKIQPAKLEDSAVYLCASSLDLPADTQYFGPGTRLTVL.

J is TRBJ2-3 and V is TRBV28; 11 nucleotides line up with TRBD2. CDR1 and CDR2 (germline): MDHEN, SYDVKM. V shed 2 bases, J shed 3 bases, and the junction held 10 bases outside the gene matches. The CDR3 extends over 18 amino acids. CDR3 DNA: TGTGCCAGCAGTTTAGTTGGCCTAGCGGGAGGAGCGACAGATACGCAGTATTTT. Translating gives CASSLVGLAGGATDTQYF.

The rearrangement uses TRBV5-1 and TRBJ2-3, with 7 nucleotides matching TRBD2. V lost 8 bases, J lost 5 bases, and 8 bases stayed unmatched. This CDR3 comprises 13 residues. Germline lookup yields CDR1 SGHRS and CDR2 YFSETQ. The CDR3: CASRDYSEDTQYF. CDR3 sequence (DNA): TGCGCCAGTCGGGACTACTCGGAAGATACGCAGTATTTT.

V and J are TRBV5-4 and TRBJ2-7, with 8 bases aligning to TRBD2. The CDR3 length is 17 residues. Germline V gene lookup returns CDR1 SGHNT and CDR2 YYREEE (reference sequence). The V and J ends lost 4 bases and 2 bases, in that order; junction bases with no gene match: 14. In DNA, the CDR3 is TGTGCCAGCAGCCCGGTCGGTAGCGGGACGGCGACCTACGAGCAGTACTTC. It codes for CASSPVGSGTATYEQYF.

V is TRBV4-3 and J is TRBJ2-7; D gene uncertain. Per the germline V gene, CDR1 is LGHNA and CDR2 is YSLEER. The CDR3 spans 14 residues. The V gene lost 4 bases and the J gene lost 0 bases, with 10 bases spanning the gap. The CDR3 reads CASSLSLISYEQYF. The DNA of the CDR3 is TGCGCCAGCAGCCTCTCCTTGATCTCCTACGAGCAGTACTTC.

The chain joins TRBV3-1 (or the pseudogene TRBV3-2) to TRBJ1-2; 10 nucleotides match TRBD1. V shed 0 bases and J 6 bases; nucleotides not matched to a gene: 1. The germline gives CDR1 LGHDT, CDR2 YNNKEL (reference sequence). This CDR3 is built from 14 residues. The CDR3 DNA follows: TGTGCCAGCAGCCAAGACGGACAGGGGGATGGCTACACCTTC. Amino acid sequence: CASSQDGQGDGYTF.

The chain recombines TRBV6-6 with TRBJ2-3; D not resolved. Trimming cost V 6 bases and J 6 bases, with 7 bases left between them. The CDR3 covers 11 residues. CDR1 is MNHNY and CDR2 is SVGAGI in the germline V gene (reference sequence). The CDR3 DNA reads TGTGCCAGCAGGAACGGGGATACGCAGTATTTT. Translated: CASRNGDTQYF.

This clone was seen a single time. This sequence joins TRBV5-1 and TRBJ2-3; 13 bases match TRBD2. Germline V gives CDR1 SGHRS, CDR2 YFSETQ. This CDR3 is 17 amino acids long. After removal of 1 base from V and 6 bases from J, the junction contained 8 bases not matched to a gene. In DNA, the CDR3 is TGCGCCAGCAGCTTGCCCCGGACTAGCGGGAGAGAGGATACGCAGTATTTT. This codes for CASSLPRTSGREDTQYF. Filled out from reference TRBV5-1 and TRBJ2-3, the complete variable domain reads KAGVTQTPRYLIKTRGQQVTLSCSPISGHRSVSWYQQTPGQGLQFLFEYFSETQRNKGNFPGRFSGRQFSNSRSEMNVSTLELGDSALYLCASSLPRTSGREDTQYFGPGTRLTVL.

The chain employs TRBV5-6 and TRBJ2-7; TRBD1 might be the D (5 bases). The V end was cut by 1 base, the J end by 2 bases, with 7 bases between. Germline V lookup: CDR1 SGHDT, CDR2 YYEEEE. The length of the CDR3 is 13 residues. The CDR3 sequence: CASSLIGAYEQYF. The CDR3 nucleotides are TGTGCCAGCAGCTTGATAGGGGCCTACGAGCAGTACTTC. The whole variable domain, remainder taken from reference TRBV5-6 and TRBJ2-7, is DAGVTQSPTHLIKTRGQQVTLRCSPKSGHDTVSWYQQALGQGPQFIFQYYEEEERQRGNFPDRFSGHQFPNYSSELNVNALLLGDSALYLCASSLIGAYEQYFGPGTRLTVT.

The chain carries TRBV11-2 and TRBJ1-2, with D tentatively TRBD1 (5 bases). V was clipped by 4 bases and J by 7 bases, with 25 bases between them. There are 17 residues in the CDR3. Germline CDR1 SGHAT, CDR2 FQNNGV. CDR3 residues: CASSSFSRYPGRGGYTF. In DNA, the CDR3 is TGTGCCAGCAGCTCTTTTAGCCGTTATCCGGGGAGGGGTGGCTACACCTTC.

The chain combines TRBV19 with TRBJ2-1, with TRBD2 matching 8 bases. The CDR3 extends over 13 amino acids. Germline CDR1 is LNHDA and CDR2 is SQIVND (reference sequence). Trimming removed 8 bases from V and 7 bases from J; junction bases left unmatched: 7. The DNA of the CDR3 is TGTGCCAGTTTGGGCGGGAGGTTGAATGAGCAGTTCTTC. Amino acids: CASLGGRLNEQFF.

The chain combines TRBV5-1 with TRBJ2-5, with 13 nucleotides matching TRBD2. This CDR3 has 14 amino acids. Germline loops: CDR1 SGHRS, CDR2 YFSETQ. The V gene end was trimmed by 4 bases and the J gene end by 7 bases; junction bases not matched to a gene: 4. The DNA for the CDR3 is TGCGCCAGCAGCCGGACTAGCGGGGGTGGGACCCAGTACTTC. Protein sequence: CASSRTSGGGTQYF. The whole variable domain, filled in from reference TRBV5-1 and TRBJ2-5, reads KAGVTQTPRYLIKTRGQQVTLSCSPISGHRSVSWYQQTPGQGLQFLFEYFSETQRNKGNFPGRFSGRQFSNSRSEMNVSTLELGDSALYLCASSRTSGGGTQYFGPGTRLLVL.

V usage is TRBV27 and J usage is TRBJ1-5, with 8 positions matching TRBD1. Germline V gene data show CDR1 as MNHEY and CDR2 as SMNVEV (reference sequence). V lost 3 bases, J lost 5 bases, and 0 bases stayed unmatched. This CDR3 has 13 amino acids. The CDR3 spells CASSLDRDQPQHF. Written as DNA, the CDR3 is TGTGCCAGCAGTTTGGACAGGGATCAGCCCCAGCATTTT.

The J gene is TRBJ1-3, the V gene TRBV19, with 7 bases lining up with TRBD1. V gave up 5 bases and J gave up 1 base; unmatched junction bases: 2. The CDR3 extends over 14 amino acids. Germline V gene sequence: CDR1 LNHDA, CDR2 SQIVND (reference sequence). This CDR3 reads CASSGTVSGNTIYF. The CDR3 DNA reads TGTGCCAGTAGTGGGACAGTTTCTGGAAACACCATATATTTT.

The rearrangement links TRBV6-1 to TRBJ1-5; D unclear. The V gene lost 1 base and the J gene lost 7 bases, with 11 bases spanning the gap. The CDR3 spans 14 residues. CDR1 is MNHNS and CDR2 is SASEGT in the germline V gene. The CDR3 loop reads CASSEVHWPQPQHF. DNA of the CDR3: TGTGCCAGCAGTGAAGTCCATTGGCCCCAGCCCCAGCATTTT.

This chain joins TRBV6-5 and TRBJ2-7; TRBD1 matches 7 bases. The CDR3 extends over 12 amino acids. The V segment lost 7 bases and the J segment 7 bases; nucleotides outside the gene matches: 7. Germline V gene lookup returns CDR1 MNHEY and CDR2 SVGAGI. The chain's CDR3 is CASNRQGWEQYF. The CDR3 nucleotides are TGTGCCAGCAACAGACAGGGTTGGGAGCAGTACTTC.

The chain employs TRBV18 and TRBJ2-1; TRBD2 agrees at 8 bases. CDR3 length: 15 residues. The ends lost 3 bases at V and 8 bases at J; junction bases unmatched: 9. Per germline, CDR1 KGHSH and CDR2 LQKENI. The CDR3 reads CASSPSGGGIHEQFF. The CDR3 region has the DNA TGTGCCAGCTCACCTTCCGGCGGGGGGATACATGAGCAGTTCTTC.

The rearrangement links TRBV29-1 to TRBJ2-5; 9 bases fit TRBD2. J lost 4 bases, V lost 4 bases, and 1 base had no gene match. CDR1 and CDR2 from the germline V gene are SQVTM and ANQGSEA. The CDR3 spans 12 residues. The CDR3 DNA reads as TGCAGCGTTGCACTAGCGGGAGAGACCCAGTACTTC. Encoded protein: CSVALAGETQYF.

This sequence joins TRBV27 and TRBJ1-1; the D gene is possibly TRBD1 (5 bases). The CDR3 runs to 15 residues. V was trimmed by 0 bases and J by 4 bases, leaving 12 bases between them. Germline-derived CDR1 and CDR2 are MNHEY and SMNVEV (reference sequence). In nucleotides, the CDR3 is TGTGCCAGCAGTTTATCTCCAGGGTGGGCCACTGAAGCTTTCTTT. It is translated as CASSLSPGWATEAFF.

The gene calls are TRBV5-1 and TRBJ2-5; 14 nucleotides match TRBD2. This CDR3 has 15 amino acids. Unmatched junction bases numbered 4, after V lost 5 bases and J lost 4 bases. Germline CDR1 is SGHRS and CDR2 is YFSETQ. For the CDR3, the DNA is TGCGCCAGCAGGGGGACTAGCGGGAGCGGAGAGACCCAGTACTTC. Protein: CASRGTSGSGETQYF.